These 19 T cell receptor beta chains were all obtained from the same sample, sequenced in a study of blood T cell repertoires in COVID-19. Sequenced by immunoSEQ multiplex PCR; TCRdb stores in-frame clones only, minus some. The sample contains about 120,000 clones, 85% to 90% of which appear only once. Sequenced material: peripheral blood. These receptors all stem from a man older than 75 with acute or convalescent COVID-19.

CDR3 DNA sequence: TGTGCCAGCAGTGTAGCAGGGGGCTACACAGATACGCAGTATTTT. Translating it yields CASSVAGGYTDTQYF. The V gene is TRBV6-1, the J gene TRBJ2-3; 8 positions agree with TRBD1. The CDR3 length is 15 residues. J gave up 2 bases and V 4 bases, and 5 bases lay outside the gene matches. Germline V gene lookup returns CDR1 MNHNS and CDR2 SASEGT.

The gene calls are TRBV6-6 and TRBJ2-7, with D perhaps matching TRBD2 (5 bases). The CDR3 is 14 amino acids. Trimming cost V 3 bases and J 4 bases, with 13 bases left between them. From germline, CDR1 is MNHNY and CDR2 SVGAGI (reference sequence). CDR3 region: CASSYAGRSYEQYF. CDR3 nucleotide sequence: TGTGCCAGCAGTTATGCGGGCAGATCTTACGAGCAGTACTTC.

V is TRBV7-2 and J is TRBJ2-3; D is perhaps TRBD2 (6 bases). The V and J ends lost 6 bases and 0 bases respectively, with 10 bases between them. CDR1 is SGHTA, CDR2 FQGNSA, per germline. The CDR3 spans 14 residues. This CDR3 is CASRRGTSTDTQYF. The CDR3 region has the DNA TGTGCCAGCAGGCGCGGGACTAGCACAGATACGCAGTATTTT.

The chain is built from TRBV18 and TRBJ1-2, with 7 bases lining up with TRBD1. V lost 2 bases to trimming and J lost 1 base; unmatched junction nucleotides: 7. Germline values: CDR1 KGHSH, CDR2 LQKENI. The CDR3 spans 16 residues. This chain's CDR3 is CASSPASAGGNYGYTF. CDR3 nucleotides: TGTGCCAGCTCACCAGCATCGGCAGGGGGTAACTATGGCTACACCTTC.

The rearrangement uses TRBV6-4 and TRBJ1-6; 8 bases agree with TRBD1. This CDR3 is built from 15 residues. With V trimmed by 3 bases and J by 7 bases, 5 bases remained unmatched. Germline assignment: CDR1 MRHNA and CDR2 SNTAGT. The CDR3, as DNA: TGTGCCAGCAGTGATCAGGGGGCAGGGAATTCACCCCTCCACTTT. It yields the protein CASSDQGAGNSPLHF.

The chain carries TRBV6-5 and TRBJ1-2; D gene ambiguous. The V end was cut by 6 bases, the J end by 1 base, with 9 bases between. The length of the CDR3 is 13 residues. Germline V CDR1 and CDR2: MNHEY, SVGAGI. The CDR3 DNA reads TGTGCCAGCAGCCGGGCGGGTAACTATGGCTACACCTTC. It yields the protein CASSRAGNYGYTF.

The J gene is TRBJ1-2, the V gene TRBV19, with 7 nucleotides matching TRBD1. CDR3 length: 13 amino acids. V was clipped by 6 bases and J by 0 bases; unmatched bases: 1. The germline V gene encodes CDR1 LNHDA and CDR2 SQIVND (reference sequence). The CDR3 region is CASSGTANYGYTF. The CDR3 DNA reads TGTGCCAGTAGCGGGACAGCTAACTATGGCTACACCTTC.

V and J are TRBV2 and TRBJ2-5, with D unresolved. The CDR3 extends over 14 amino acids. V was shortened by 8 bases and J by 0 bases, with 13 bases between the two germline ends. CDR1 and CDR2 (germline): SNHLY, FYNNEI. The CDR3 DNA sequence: TGTGCCAGCTCTCCGACTTCGTACCAAGAGACCCAGTACTTC. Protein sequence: CASSPTSYQETQYF.

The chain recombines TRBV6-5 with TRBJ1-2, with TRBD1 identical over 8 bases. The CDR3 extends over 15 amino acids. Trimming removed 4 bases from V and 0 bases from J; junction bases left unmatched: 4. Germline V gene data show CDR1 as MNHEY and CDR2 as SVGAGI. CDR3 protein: CASSSRDRSNYGYTF. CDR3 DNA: TGTGCCAGCAGTTCTCGGGACAGGTCTAACTATGGCTACACCTTC.

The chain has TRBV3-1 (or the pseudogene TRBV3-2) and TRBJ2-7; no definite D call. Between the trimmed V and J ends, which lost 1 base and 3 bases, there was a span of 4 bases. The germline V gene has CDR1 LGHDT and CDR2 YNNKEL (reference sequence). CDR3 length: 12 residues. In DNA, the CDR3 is TGTGCCAGCAGCCAAGTCGGCTACGAGCAGTACTTC. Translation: CASSQVGYEQYF.

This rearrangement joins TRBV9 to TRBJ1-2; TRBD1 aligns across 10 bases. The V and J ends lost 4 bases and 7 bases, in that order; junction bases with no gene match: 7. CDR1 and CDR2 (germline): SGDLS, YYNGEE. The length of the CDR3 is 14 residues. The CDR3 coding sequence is TGTGCCAGCAGCCCCGGACAGGGGGTGTCTGGCTACACCTTC. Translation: CASSPGQGVSGYTF.

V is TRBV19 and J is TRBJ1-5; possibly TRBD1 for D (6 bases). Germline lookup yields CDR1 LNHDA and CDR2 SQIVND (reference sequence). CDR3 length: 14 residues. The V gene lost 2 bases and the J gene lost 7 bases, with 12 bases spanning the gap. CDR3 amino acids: CASSIRLGAQPQHF. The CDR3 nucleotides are TGTGCCAGTAGTATAAGGCTGGGGGCACAGCCCCAGCATTTT.

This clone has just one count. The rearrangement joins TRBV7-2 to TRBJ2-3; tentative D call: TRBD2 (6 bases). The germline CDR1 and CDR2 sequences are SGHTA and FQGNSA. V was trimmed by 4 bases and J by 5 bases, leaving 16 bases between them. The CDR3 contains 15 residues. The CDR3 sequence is CASSSEGRTGDTQYF. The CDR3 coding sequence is TGTGCCAGCAGCTCGGAGGGGCGGACCGGAGATACGCAGTATTTT.

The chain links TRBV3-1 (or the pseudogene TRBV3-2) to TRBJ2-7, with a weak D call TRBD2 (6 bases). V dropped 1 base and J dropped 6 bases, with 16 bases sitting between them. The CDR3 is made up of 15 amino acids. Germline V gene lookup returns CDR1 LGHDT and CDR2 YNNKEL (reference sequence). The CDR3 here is CASSQGVAGNGEQYF. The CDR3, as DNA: TGTGCCAGCAGCCAAGGGGTGGCGGGGAACGGCGAGCAGTACTTC.

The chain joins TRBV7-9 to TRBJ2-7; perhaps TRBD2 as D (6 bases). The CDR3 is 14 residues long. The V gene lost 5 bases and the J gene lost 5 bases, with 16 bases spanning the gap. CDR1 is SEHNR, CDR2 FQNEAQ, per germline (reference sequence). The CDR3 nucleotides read TGTGCCAGCAGCAACACCGGGGGTTCTAACGAGCAGTACTTC. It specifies CASSNTGGSNEQYF.

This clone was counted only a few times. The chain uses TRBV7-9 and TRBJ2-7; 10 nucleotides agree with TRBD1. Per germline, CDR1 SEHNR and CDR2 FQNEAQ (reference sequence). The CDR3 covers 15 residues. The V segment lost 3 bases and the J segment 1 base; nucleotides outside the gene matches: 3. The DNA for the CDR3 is TGTGCCAGCAGCTTCGACAGGGGGCAATCCTACGAGCAGTACTTC. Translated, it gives CASSFDRGQSYEQYF.

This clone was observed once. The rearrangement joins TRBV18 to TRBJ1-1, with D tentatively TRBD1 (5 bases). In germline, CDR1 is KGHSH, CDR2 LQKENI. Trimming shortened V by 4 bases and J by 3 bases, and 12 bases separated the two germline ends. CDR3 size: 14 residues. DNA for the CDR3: TGTGCCAGCTCACAATGGGGCGCGGACACTGAAGCTTTCTTT. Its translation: CASSQWGADTEAFF.

CDR3 loop: CASNLNREGPQHF. The CDR3 nucleotides are TGTGCCAGCAACCTAAACAGGGAGGGGCCCCAGCATTTT. The rearrangement joins TRBV12-3 or TRBV12-4 to TRBJ1-5; a weak D match, TRBD1 (6 bases). This CDR3 region has 13 residues. V shed 7 bases and J shed 9 bases, with 16 bases lying between them.

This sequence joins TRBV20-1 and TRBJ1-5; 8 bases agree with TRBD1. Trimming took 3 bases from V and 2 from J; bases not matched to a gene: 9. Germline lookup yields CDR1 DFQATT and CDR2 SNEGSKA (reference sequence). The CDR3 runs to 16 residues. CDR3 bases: TGCAGTGCTAGTTTTACAGGGGGGGGAGGCAATCAGCCCCAGCATTTT. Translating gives CSASFTGGGGNQPQHF.